The 10 T cell receptor beta chains given below trace back to one sample, sequenced in a study of cytomegalovirus exposure and HLA in healthy donors. Primers included in the PCR were 60 Vbeta and 13 Jbeta primers. Clones were read by immunoSEQ multiplex PCR, and TCRdb kept only the in-frame ones, dropping some. Counted here are roughly 150,000 clones, 70% to 80% occurring once; the ten biggest clones make up about an eighth. Sequenced: PBMCs. The receptors were gathered from a man aged 35 to 55 in good health and CMV-seropositive.

The chain recombines TRBV19 with TRBJ2-1, with 11 bases fitting TRBD2. This CDR3 is 16 amino acids long. Germline values: CDR1 LNHDA, CDR2 SQIVND (reference sequence). The V and J ends lost 6 bases and 4 bases, in that order; junction bases with no gene match: 8. CDR3 in amino acids: CASSDSSGRPYNEQFF. CDR3 DNA sequence: TGTGCCAGTAGCGATTCTAGCGGGAGGCCGTACAATGAGCAGTTCTTC.

V usage is TRBV9 and J usage is TRBJ2-3; 7 bases map to TRBD2. This CDR3 has 15 amino acids. The trim removed 2 bases at V and 2 bases at J, leaving 5 bases unmatched. CDR1 SGDLS and CDR2 YYNGEE come from the germline V gene. The chain's CDR3 is CASSVSGGPTDTQYF. DNA for the CDR3: TGTGCCAGCAGCGTGTCGGGAGGCCCCACAGATACGCAGTATTTT. Looking up the rest from reference TRBV9 and TRBJ2-3 gives the full variable domain: DSGVTQTPKHLITATGQRVTLRCSPRSGDLSVYWYQQSLDQGLQFLIQYYNGEERAKGNILERFSAQQFPDLHSELNLSSLELGDSALYFCASSVSGGPTDTQYFGPGTRLTVL.

The rearrangement joins TRBV11-3 to TRBJ2-3; 10 positions agree with TRBD2. Looked up from germline, CDR1 is SGHNT and CDR2 is YENEEA. This CDR3 comprises 16 residues. After removal of 2 bases from V and 3 bases from J, the junction contained 5 bases not matched to a gene. The CDR3: CASSLSSGSGTDTQYF. The CDR3, as DNA: TGTGCCAGCAGCTTATCTAGCGGGAGTGGGACAGATACGCAGTATTTT.

This clone was observed a single time. The rearrangement links TRBV7-9 to TRBJ2-2, with 7 nucleotides matching TRBD1. CDR3 length: 14 amino acids. The germline CDR1 and CDR2 sequences are SEHNR and FQNEAQ (reference sequence). V shed 4 bases and J 5 bases; nucleotides not matched to a gene: 4. The CDR3 DNA follows: TGTGCCAGCAGCTCGACAGGGCTTACCGGGGAGCTGTTTTTT. This encodes CASSSTGLTGELFF.

The J gene is TRBJ2-1, the V gene TRBV6-4; the match to TRBD2 covers 11 bases. The CDR3 covers 15 residues. Per the germline V gene, CDR1 is MRHNA and CDR2 is SNTAGT. With 3 bases clipped from V and 4 bases from J, the junction kept 2 bases outside the gene matches. In DNA form, the CDR3 reads TGTGCCAGCAGTGAGGGGACTAGCGGATACAATGAGCAGTTCTTC. Translation: CASSEGTSGYNEQFF.

A single count supports this clone. The V and J genes are TRBV10-3 and TRBJ2-2; a weak D match, TRBD1 (5 bases). V lost 4 bases, J lost 5 bases, and 20 bases lay in between. Germline lookup yields CDR1 ENHRY and CDR2 SYGVKD. There are 17 residues in the CDR3. This CDR3 reads CAISGRGVSKQTGELFF. DNA of the CDR3: TGTGCCATCAGTGGAAGGGGCGTATCCAAACAGACCGGGGAGCTGTTTTTT.

The V and J genes are TRBV11-1 and TRBJ2-7; the D gene is possibly TRBD2 (6 bases). The germline V and J ends were trimmed by 3 bases and 7 bases, with 13 bases remaining between them. Germline lookup yields CDR1 SGHAT and CDR2 FQDESV (reference sequence). The CDR3 spans 13 residues. CDR3 nucleotide sequence: TGTGCCAGCAGCTTCAACGGGAGAGCTGAGCAGTACTTC. It specifies CASSFNGRAEQYF.

The rearrangement joins TRBV4-2 to TRBJ2-5, with a weak D call TRBD2 (5 bases). Trimming shortened V by 4 bases and J by 5 bases, and 20 bases separated the two germline ends. This CDR3 has 16 amino acids. In germline, CDR1 is LGHNA, CDR2 YNFKEQ. The CDR3 region is CASSPGGLSRQETQYF. As DNA, the CDR3 is TGTGCCAGCAGCCCAGGCGGGCTTTCGAGGCAGGAGACCCAGTACTTC.

This chain links TRBV11-2 with TRBJ2-7; D is possibly TRBD1 (5 bases). V gave up 5 bases and J gave up 4 bases, with 18 bases separating them. The CDR3 covers 15 residues. Germline loops: CDR1 SGHAT, CDR2 FQNNGV. This chain's CDR3 is CASSLGAVSSYEQYF. CDR3 bases: TGTGCCAGCAGCCTAGGGGCAGTCTCGTCTTACGAGCAGTACTTC.

This sequence joins TRBV5-1 and TRBJ1-1, with 7 bases fitting TRBD1. Trimming cost V 8 bases and J 4 bases; bases outside gene matches: 8. The CDR3 covers 13 residues. Germline CDR1 reads SGHRS; CDR2 reads YFSETQ. The CDR3 DNA follows: TGCGCCAGTCAGAAGGAGGGGGCCACTGAAGCTTTCTTT. This encodes CASQKEGATEAFF.